The entry below describes one T cell receptor (beta chain). Its antigen is still unknown. TCRdb keeps only in-frame clones here, not all; method: immunoSEQ multiplex PCR. This table has fewer than 30,000 clones, about 77% appearing once. The data originate from a study of T cell responses to AZD1222 COVID-19 vaccine. Germline V lookup: CDR1 SGHTA, CDR2 FQGNSA. The trim removed 1 base at V and 5 bases at J, leaving 12 bases unmatched. The CDR3 is 17 amino acids. General study points: Donor demographics were predominantly white British with a female majority; clonal diversity may be underestimated. None of the repertoires were sampled until the peak T cell response had passed. Baseline seropositivity occurred in only 5 to 7 AZD1222 recipients.

The sequences come from peripheral blood, collected on day 0 of AZD1222 vaccination. The receptor comes from an adult in good health. The genes are TRBV7-2 and TRBJ1-1; 8 nucleotides line up with TRBD1. This CDR3 reads CASSLGVRGGQGTEAFF. DNA of the CDR3: TGTGCCAGCAGCTTAGGAGTACGGGGAGGACAGGGTACTGAAGCTTTCTTT.